This T cell receptor beta chain was documented in a study of shared clonotypes between healthy human individuals. Naive CD8 cells, CD45RO-negative and positively selected for CCR7, excluded terminally differentiated effector memory CD45RA+ cells. Each donor was a Caucasian adult residing in Nashville, Tennessee. The CDR3 is made up of 18 amino acids. CDR1 MDHEN and CDR2 SYDVKM come from the germline V gene. V lost 4 bases, J lost 0 bases, and 13 bases stayed unmatched. Profiling relied on immunoSEQ multiplex PCR, and the TCRdb table lists in-frame clones only, not all of them. The table lists roughly 1,800,000 clones, approximately 94% of them singletons, with approximately 1% in the top ten.

The sample taken for sequencing was naive CD8+ T cells sorted from blood. The rearrangement links TRBV28 to TRBJ2-3; 7 bases are a match to TRBD1. This TCR was sampled from a man between 18 and 35 years old in good health. The CDR3 reads CASSSFLGQDLSTDTQYF. CDR3 in DNA: TGTGCCAGCAGTTCATTTCTTGGACAGGACCTTAGCACAGATACGCAGTATTTT.